The clone carrying this TCR beta chain showed up just once. As yet, its antigen is unknown. This sample is part of a study of identifying expanded T cells in peripheral blood. Clones were read by immunoSEQ multiplex PCR, and TCRdb kept only the in-frame ones, dropping some. The sample gives roughly 100,000 clones, roughly 90% of which show up once; 3.9% is in the top ten. Study results and limitations: Technical replicates showed around 1.2 changed clones; roughly two weeks roughly 18; four weeks 19.

No infections or other immune events were documented during collection. The specimen was blood. The sequence was collected from a person aged 18 to 75 in good health.

In DNA, the CDR3 is TGCGCCAGCAGCCAAGAAAAGGCTAGCGGGTACGAGCAGTACTTC. Protein: CASSQEKASGYEQYF. The V and J genes are TRBV4-3 and TRBJ2-7, with 8 positions matching TRBD2. The ends lost 0 bases at V and 4 bases at J; junction bases unmatched: 5. The CDR3 runs to 15 residues. Germline CDR1 LGHNA, CDR2 YSLEER.